There are a few counts of the clone carrying this T cell receptor (beta chain). The authors ran a second PCR of 7 to 11 cycles using a sample-barcoded 5' primer and a J-beta primer mix. Via MiXCR, TCRdb re-called the 5' RACE reads, giving one row per CDR3 protein. The sample lists some 1,000,000 distinct CDR3 sequences, approximately 25% seen once, with approximately 0.71% in the top ten. Germline V lookup: CDR1 MGHRA, CDR2 YSYEKL. V was pared by 2 bases and J by 13 bases, with 20 bases between. The CDR3 loop spans 14 amino acids. This sample was included in a study of blood T cells in healthy people across ages. The sample also formed part of further work on T cells of mothers and their children.

This clonotype was sampled from a girl aged 2-10 years in good health. The J gene is TRBJ2-5, the V gene TRBV4-1; the D gene could be TRBD1 or TRBD2 (5 bases each). Material: blood. For the CDR3, the DNA is TGCGCCAGCAGCCAAATTGGGGGTAGCTTAATTCGGTACTTC. Translated, it gives CASSQIGGSLIRYF.